These 23 T cell receptor beta chains came from one sample sequenced in a study of blood T cell repertoires in COVID-19. The table came from immunoSEQ multiplex PCR; TCRdb's copy has only in-frame clones and leaves some out. In the table there are 250,000 to 300,000 clones, approximately 80% of which are singletons. Source material: peripheral blood. These receptors came from a woman aged 60-75 years with active or convalescent COVID-19.

The V call is TRBV6-5, the J call TRBJ2-7, with a possible D match to TRBD1 (6 bases). The germline V and J ends were trimmed by 7 bases and 9 bases, with 22 bases remaining between them. Germline V gene data show CDR1 as MNHEY and CDR2 as SVGAGI. This CDR3 region has 14 residues. Here the CDR3 DNA reads TGTGCCAGCAACCCGACAGGCCCAAATGAAGGGCAGTACTTC. Its protein is CASNPTGPNEGQYF.

The chain combines TRBV6-1 with TRBJ1-4, with TRBD1 as a possible D gene (5 bases). CDR1 is MNHNS, CDR2 SASEGT, per germline. The CDR3 has 12 amino acids. Trimming took 6 bases from V and 8 from J, leaving 10 bases between them. The CDR3 loop is CASSPRGEKLFF. The CDR3 DNA reads as TGTGCCAGCAGCCCGCGGGGGGAAAAACTGTTTTTT.

This chain links TRBV18 with TRBJ1-2; 7 nucleotides line up with TRBD1. From germline, CDR1 is KGHSH and CDR2 LQKENI. CDR3 size: 15 residues. V lost 6 bases to trimming and J lost 4 bases; unmatched junction nucleotides: 11. DNA of the CDR3: TGTGCCAGCTCCCTCGGGACAGCCTCCGGCTATGGCTACACCTTC. Amino acid sequence: CASSLGTASGYGYTF.

This chain links TRBV24-1 with TRBJ1-2, with a weak D call TRBD1 (6 bases). V shed 3 bases and J shed 8 bases, with 12 bases lying between them. The CDR3 consists of 13 residues. In germline, CDR1 is KGHDR, CDR2 SFDVKD. The CDR3 nucleotides read TGTGCCACCAGTGATACGACAGGTACCGGCTACACCTTC. It is translated as CATSDTTGTGYTF.

The rearrangement links TRBV19 to TRBJ2-7; 10 bases agree with TRBD1. The trim removed 3 bases at V and 4 bases at J, leaving 6 bases unmatched. The CDR3 runs to 15 residues. Looked up from germline, CDR1 is LNHDA and CDR2 is SQIVND (reference sequence). The DNA of the CDR3 is TGTGCCAGTAGTATTGGGACAGGGGCCCAATACGAGCAGTACTTC. Protein: CASSIGTGAQYEQYF.

In this sample, this clone turned up a few times. The chain uses TRBV4-1 and TRBJ2-5; the D gene is possibly TRBD2 (6 bases). Trimming stripped 6 bases from V and 5 bases from J, with 13 bases between. Germline loops: CDR1 MGHRA, CDR2 YSYEKL. The CDR3 consists of 13 residues. CDR3 nucleotide sequence: TGCGCCAGCAGAGAGTCGGGGGTTGAGACCCAGTACTTC. It yields the protein CASRESGVETQYF.

The CDR3 is CASSGLASGGNEQFF. CDR3 sequence (DNA): TGTGCCAGCAGCGGCCTCGCTAGCGGGGGAAATGAGCAGTTCTTC. This chain connects TRBV7-2 to TRBJ2-1; 10 bases agree with TRBD2. CDR3 size: 15 residues. The germline CDR1 and CDR2 sequences are SGHTA and FQGNSA. V shed 5 bases and J 7 bases; nucleotides not matched to a gene: 8.

This clone was seen a handful of times. This chain joins TRBV7-9 and TRBJ2-2, with a possible D match to TRBD1 (8 bases). Trimming shortened V by 5 bases and J by 1 base, and 17 bases separated the two germline ends. Germline CDR1 is SEHNR and CDR2 is FQNEAQ (reference sequence). There are 17 residues in the CDR3. The CDR3 coding sequence is TGTGCCAGCAGCCCTCTGACAGGGGAGGGGAACACCGGGGAGCTGTTTTTT. Protein: CASSPLTGEGNTGELFF.

The chain joins TRBV4-1 to TRBJ1-1; D remains ambiguous. CDR1 is MGHRA, CDR2 YSYEKL, per germline. The V end was cut by 4 bases, the J end by 1 base, with 10 bases between. The CDR3 has 14 amino acids. CDR3 sequence reads: CASSPDIRNTEAFF. Written as DNA, the CDR3 is TGCGCCAGCAGCCCAGACATCAGGAACACTGAAGCTTTCTTT.

This clone was seen a handful of times. This CDR3 reads CASSSTGYNSPLHF. The CDR3 DNA sequence: TGCGCCAGCAGCTCGACTGGTTATAATTCACCCCTCCACTTT. This chain uses TRBV5-1 with TRBJ1-6; D ambiguous. V lost 3 bases to trimming and J lost 4 bases, with 8 bases between them. This CDR3 comprises 14 residues. Germline values: CDR1 SGHRS, CDR2 YFSETQ.

This clone was detected only once. The V call is TRBV12-5, the J call TRBJ2-2; 9 nucleotides line up with TRBD2. The CDR3 loop spans 17 amino acids. The germline V gene encodes CDR1 LGHNT and CDR2 FRNRAP. The J segment lost 1 base and the V segment lost 2 bases, leaving 5 bases of the junction unmatched. The chain's CDR3 is CASGLILSGGNTGELFF. The CDR3 DNA reads TGTGCTAGTGGTTTGATCCTTAGCGGGGGGAACACCGGGGAGCTGTTTTTT.

The V call is TRBV18, the J call TRBJ1-6; TRBD1 is a possible D gene (5 bases). The germline V and J ends were trimmed by 3 bases and 5 bases, with 11 bases remaining between them. The CDR3 is 15 amino acids. Germline assignment: CDR1 KGHSH and CDR2 LQKENI. CDR3 sequence reads: CASSPGGGNNSPLHF. CDR3 nucleotides: TGTGCCAGCTCACCCGGGGGTGGAAATAATTCACCCCTCCACTTT.

The DNA for the CDR3 is TGTGCCAGCAGCTTCGGGACAGGGGTAAACACTGAAGCTTTCTTT. As protein: CASSFGTGVNTEAFF. V is TRBV5-6 and J is TRBJ1-1; 10 bases fit TRBD1. The length of the CDR3 is 15 residues. Germline trimming cut 2 bases from V and 2 bases from J; bases unmatched to any gene: 3. Germline V CDR1 and CDR2: SGHDT, YYEEEE.

The chain uses TRBV5-6 and TRBJ1-2; 7 bases map to TRBD1. Trimming cost V 3 bases and J 8 bases; bases outside gene matches: 7. Per germline, CDR1 SGHDT and CDR2 YYEEEE. This CDR3 comprises 13 residues. This chain's CDR3 is CASSWDSPAGYTF. In nucleotides, the CDR3 is TGTGCCAGCAGCTGGGACAGCCCGGCGGGCTACACCTTC.

This sequence joins TRBV5-5 and TRBJ2-1; D might be TRBD2 (6 bases). Trimming took off 2 bases at V and 6 bases at J, with 12 bases between the two ends. The CDR3 has 14 amino acids. Germline values: CDR1 SGHKS, CDR2 YYEKEE (reference sequence). CDR3 bases: TGTGCCAGCAGCTTATTTGGGGGAGGCAATGAGCAGTTCTTC. Its translation: CASSLFGGGNEQFF.

This chain joins TRBV7-9 and TRBJ2-3, with unresolved D. CDR1 and CDR2 from the germline V gene are SEHNR and FQNEAQ (reference sequence). The V and J ends lost 2 bases and 3 bases respectively, with 12 bases between them. The CDR3 sequence is 15 residues long. The CDR3 region has the DNA TGTGCCAGCAGCTTAATGGTCTCCGGGACAGATACGCAGTATTTT. This codes for CASSLMVSGTDTQYF.

This clone was counted once. This chain uses TRBV9 with TRBJ2-7, with 9 bases lining up with TRBD2. V was pared by 0 bases and J by 5 bases, with 3 bases of the junction left unmatched. CDR3 length: 14 residues. From germline, CDR1 is SGDLS and CDR2 YYNGEE. The CDR3, as DNA: TGTGCCAGCAGCGTAGGGCTAGCGGGAAACGAGCAGTACTTC. This gives the protein CASSVGLAGNEQYF.

This clone is a singleton in its sample. This chain uses TRBV12-3 or TRBV12-4 with TRBJ1-1; D ambiguous. V was shortened by 3 bases and J by 2 bases, with 7 bases between the two germline ends. CDR3 length equals 13 residues. CDR3 protein: CASSFQENTEAFF. As DNA, the CDR3 is TGTGCCAGCAGTTTCCAGGAAAACACTGAAGCTTTCTTT.

The chain links TRBV29-1 to TRBJ1-1; no clear D gene. The germline V gene encodes CDR1 SQVTM and CDR2 ANQGSEA. The CDR3 has 15 residues. The germline V and J ends were trimmed by 4 bases and 0 bases, with 15 bases remaining between them. In DNA form, the CDR3 reads TGCAGCGTTGGAAGTCTTGCGGGGTTGAACACTGAAGCTTTCTTT. Protein sequence: CSVGSLAGLNTEAFF.

This sequence joins TRBV12-3 or TRBV12-4 and TRBJ2-7; D not certain. The CDR3 contains 11 residues. The V gene lost 0 bases and the J gene lost 11 bases, with 8 bases spanning the gap. CDR3 coding DNA: TGTGCCAGCAGTTTAGCGAGTAGCAAGTACTTC. This gives the protein CASSLASSKYF.

The chain links TRBV10-1 to TRBJ1-6; 8 bases line up with TRBD1. CDR1 and CDR2 (germline): WNHNN, SYGVQD (reference sequence). This CDR3 has 15 amino acids. The V gene end was trimmed by 2 bases and the J gene end by 10 bases; junction bases not matched to a gene: 7. This chain's CDR3 is CASSENGQGASPLHF. The CDR3 DNA reads as TGCGCCAGCAGTGAGAACGGGCAGGGGGCATCACCCCTCCACTTT.

This clone was seen more than once but under ten times. The chain links TRBV6-2 or TRBV6-3 to TRBJ2-1, with 7 bases aligning to TRBD2. The trim removed 0 bases at V and 2 bases at J, leaving 4 bases unmatched. Germline V lookup: CDR1 MNHEY, CDR2 SVGEGT. There are 16 residues in the CDR3. The CDR3 bases are TGTGCCAGCAGTTACTCCTACGGGGGGACCTACAATGAGCAGTTCTTC. It translates to CASSYSYGGTYNEQFF.

The J gene is TRBJ2-7, the V gene TRBV7-3, with TRBD1 as a possible D gene (6 bases). This CDR3 comprises 13 residues. Trimming stripped 5 bases from V and 6 bases from J, with 14 bases between. The germline gives CDR1 SGHTA, CDR2 FQGTGA. CDR3 amino acids: CASSPAQGVEQYF. The CDR3 nucleotides read TGTGCCAGCAGCCCGGCACAGGGAGTCGAGCAGTACTTC.